This TCR beta chain was documented in a study of shared clonotypes between healthy human individuals. Study-level findings and limits: Rarefaction showed that sequencing of sorted subsets was incomplete (despite large depth).

Naive CD8 cells, CD45RO-negative and positively selected for CCR7, excluded terminally differentiated effector memory CD45RA+ cells. Everyone who donated was a Caucasian adult who lived in Nashville, Tennessee. The V segment lost 3 bases and the J segment 4 bases; nucleotides outside the gene matches: 9. The CDR3 length is 16 residues. CDR1 and CDR2 from the germline V gene are SGDLS and YYNGEE. As regards this clone: Its specificity is not known.

Repertoires were generated with immunoSEQ multiplex PCR, while TCRdb's copy carries only in-frame clones and drops some. The sample consists of about 870,000 clones, approximately 92% of them appearing once. Sequencing was carried out using naive CD8+ T cells sorted from blood. The clonotype was recovered from a man in his thirties or forties in good health. The J gene is TRBJ2-3, the V gene TRBV9; 9 bases are a match to TRBD2. The CDR3 protein is CASSDYVAGAADTQYF. CDR3 nucleotides: TGTGCCAGCAGCGACTACGTAGCGGGAGCCGCAGATACGCAGTATTTT.